Reported below is one T cell receptor (beta chain). No cognate antigen has been identified for it. No clone much larger than this one lies a single base away; base qualities are absent. For TCRbeta CDR3 sequencing, genomic DNA was extracted from sorted cells using the QIAGEN DNeasy Blood and Tissue Kit. High-throughput TCRbeta CDR3 sequencing was carried out commercially through immunoSEQ, with PCR amplification with bias correction and internal controls included. The study's own analysis went as follows. Unique productive TCRbeta sequences were defined by CDR3 nucleotide sequence when primers matched and otherwise by CDR3 amino acid sequence together with Vbeta and Jbeta genes. As a correction for sorting error, sequences shared between sorted populations at a frequency ratio of 2:1 or less were discarded, and the remaining shared sequences were assigned to the higher population. A sequence counted as donor-reactive if, in CFSE-low cells, the sequence had a frequency of at least 0.01% and was expanded at least 5-fold compared with unstimulated cells. Repertoire divergence was quantified by Jensen-Shannon divergence using the top 100 TCRbeta sequences ranked by frequency. When a sample had multiple sequencing runs, each run was corrected for sorting error separately and the runs were then pooled. The clones in this table, taken by TCRdb from immuneACCESS, are in-frame only. Not every clone is retained; where verified, under half of the shortfall comes from an unresolved V gene, and the cause of the rest is unknown. V and J calls and clone size are given by that table; D and trimming were obtained from the DNA. This sample comprises over 50,000 clones, 80% to 90% of them detected only once. Less than 5.5% of the sample rests with the top ten.

This specimen belongs to a study of Tregs in tolerant kidney transplant recipients (dated by TCRdb to between 2019 and 2020). Regarding the research as a whole: TCRbeta sequencing was used in the study to identify donor-specific regulatory T cells before combined kidney and bone marrow transplantation, and the identified cells were then tracked after transplant. TCRbeta repertoire sequencing was used in a few healthy controls to compare several ways of expanding Tregs specific for an allogeneic donor.

Unstimulated Tregs (CD4+CD25+CD127-), CD4+ non-Tregs (CD4+CD25-), CD4 and CD8 cells were FACS-sorted from thawed PBMCs. Blood from healthy controls was obtained either as purchased buffy coats or from healthy volunteers. Healthy control blood was separated into PBMCs by Ficoll density gradient and cryopreserved, and patient PBMCs were collected both before and after transplant. Including the terminal cysteine and phenylalanine, the CDR3 comprises 13 residues. Only the CDR3 region is kept as DNA, spanning 39 bases read in frame from base 1. From the germline V gene, CDR1 is SGHDN and CDR2 is FVKESK. Trimming costs V 0 bases and J 10 bases, and their ends lie 12 bases apart. Paper-wide results and their limitations: The study was constrained by small patient numbers, and validation of the findings is required in larger populations and under other immunosuppression protocols. Although technical replication error seemed to be minimal, the question of biological reproducibility was not addressed directly. The most biologically relevant and donor-specific TCRbeta repertoire appeared to be identified by expanding Tregs with activated donor B cells.

Sequencing was performed on CD4+ T cells from blood. The clonotype was recovered from a human donor in good health. This sequence uses TRBV14 and TRBJ1-1; too little of a D gene remains to name it. DNA sequence: TGTGCCAGCAGCCAAGATTTCGACCCTCCAGCTTTCTTT. Its protein is CASSQDFDPPAFF.